These 21 T cell receptor beta chains share one sample of origin, sequenced in a study of cytomegalovirus exposure and HLA in healthy donors. Use of 60 Vbeta and 13 Jbeta primers characterized the PCR. TCRdb's table, derived via immunoSEQ multiplex PCR, lists solely in-frame clones and lacks some. The sample includes 150,000 to 200,000 clones, 70% to 80% seen only once; the top ten take approximately 1.4%. Sequencing was carried out using PBMCs. The receptor source for this set is a woman in her 50s in good health and CMV-seronegative.

The V gene is TRBV10-1, the J gene TRBJ2-7; 10 bases are a match to TRBD2. J gave up 5 bases and V 2 bases, and 9 bases lay outside the gene matches. Germline lookup yields CDR1 WNHNN and CDR2 SYGVQD (reference sequence). The CDR3 is 16 amino acids. DNA of the CDR3: TGCGCCAGCAGTGAGAAGCGGGAGGGACGCGTAAACGAGCAGTACTTC. Amino acid sequence: CASSEKREGRVNEQYF.

The rearrangement joins TRBV5-8 to TRBJ2-1, with TRBD2 identical over 7 bases. The CDR3 consists of 15 residues. The ends lost 0 bases at V and 6 bases at J; junction bases unmatched: 6. Germline CDR1 reads SGHTS; CDR2 reads YDEGEE. The CDR3 nucleotides are TGTGCCAGCAGCTTGGGGACTAGTGCCTTCAATGAGCAGTTCTTC. This translates into CASSLGTSAFNEQFF.

The chain joins TRBV7-9 to TRBJ1-4; 7 nucleotides align to TRBD1. The junction had 9 bases not matched to a gene; V was cut back by 0 bases and J by 5 bases. The CDR3 is 17 amino acids. Germline values: CDR1 SEHNR, CDR2 FQNEAQ (reference sequence). CDR3 sequence: CASSLAQGDSLNEKLFF. The CDR3 bases are TGTGCCAGCAGCTTAGCGCAAGGGGACAGCCTGAATGAAAAACTGTTTTTT.

J is TRBJ2-2 and V is TRBV9, with a tentative D call TRBD2 (5 bases). This CDR3 has 15 amino acids. From germline, CDR1 is SGDLS and CDR2 YYNGEE. The V gene lost 0 bases and the J gene lost 5 bases, with 11 bases spanning the gap. For the CDR3, the DNA is TGTGCCAGCAGCGTAGGAGCGGAAAGGACCGGGGAGCTGTTTTTT. Residues: CASSVGAERTGELFF.

This clone was counted only a few times. The V call is TRBV9, the J call TRBJ1-1; 7 bases are a match to TRBD1. Trimming took 2 bases from V and 0 from J; bases not matched to a gene: 1. Germline CDR1 and CDR2: SGDLS and YYNGEE. The CDR3 sequence is 14 residues long. As DNA, the CDR3 is TGTGCCAGCAGCGTTGGACAGGTGAACACTGAAGCTTTCTTT. It encodes CASSVGQVNTEAFF.

This chain links TRBV5-6 with TRBJ2-7; unclear D gene. Germline V gene sequence: CDR1 SGHDT, CDR2 YYEEEE. The CDR3 sequence is 13 residues long. V dropped 2 bases and J dropped 4 bases, with 10 bases sitting between them. CDR3 DNA: TGTGCCAGCAGCTTAGCCATGCCATACGAGCAGTACTTC. Translated, it gives CASSLAMPYEQYF. Using reference TRBV5-6 and TRBJ2-7 for the parts outside the CDR3, the full variable domain is DAGVTQSPTHLIKTRGQQVTLRCSPKSGHDTVSWYQQALGQGPQFIFQYYEEEERQRGNFPDRFSGHQFPNYSSELNVNALLLGDSALYLCASSLAMPYEQYFGPGTRLTVT.

The V call is TRBV2, the J call TRBJ2-7; 8 nucleotides align to TRBD2. The CDR3 consists of 16 residues. The germline V gene encodes CDR1 SNHLY and CDR2 FYNNEI. The V segment lost 8 bases and the J segment 1 base; nucleotides outside the gene matches: 13. The CDR3 reads CASAAAGGGGSYEQYF. CDR3 coding DNA: TGTGCCAGCGCTGCCGCGGGGGGCGGGGGGTCCTACGAGCAGTACTTC.

The chain uses TRBV29-1 and TRBJ2-3; TRBD2 matches at 7 bases. The CDR3 is 12 residues long. V was pared by 7 bases and J by 2 bases, with 3 bases of the junction left unmatched. CDR1 is SQVTM, CDR2 ANQGSEA, per germline. Written as DNA, the CDR3 is TGCAGCGCGGGAGGCCTCACAGATACGCAGTATTTT. Translated: CSAGGLTDTQYF.

The chain employs TRBV10-3 and TRBJ1-5; TRBD1 matches at 11 bases. The CDR3 runs to 17 residues. The J segment lost 4 bases and the V segment lost 2 bases, leaving 7 bases of the junction unmatched. The germline gives CDR1 ENHRY, CDR2 SYGVKD. CDR3 in amino acids: CAISEMGQGVLNQPQHF. CDR3 sequence (DNA): TGTGCCATCAGTGAGATGGGACAGGGGGTTTTGAATCAGCCCCAGCATTTT.

This clone was seen more than once but under ten times. The chain carries TRBV21-1 and TRBJ2-1; the DNA was not compared with TRBD2, the D call given in the table. TRBV21-1 is a pseudogene segment. The CDR3 extends over 17 amino acids. CDR3 sequence: CASSPRGRGARHNEQFF. Written as DNA, the CDR3 is TGTGCCAGCAGCCCTCGGGGCCGGGGGGCCAGGCATAATGAGCAGTTCTTC.

V and J are TRBV7-2 and TRBJ2-3, with a tentative D call TRBD1 (5 bases). CDR1 and CDR2 (germline): SGHTA, FQGNSA. CDR3 length: 15 residues. With 2 bases removed from V and 2 bases from J, the gap between germline ends came to 11 bases. The CDR3 spells CASSLTGMFTDTQYF. CDR3 nucleotide sequence: TGTGCCAGCAGCTTAACAGGCATGTTCACAGATACGCAGTATTTT.

The chain combines TRBV4-3 with TRBJ2-1; tentative D call: TRBD2 (6 bases). Germline assignment: CDR1 LGHNA and CDR2 YSLEER. Between the trimmed V and J ends, which lost 0 bases and 8 bases, there was a span of 14 bases. The CDR3 is 15 amino acids. In DNA, the CDR3 is TGCGCCAGCAGCCAAGACCGGGACTCGGCAGATGAGCAGTTCTTC. Amino acid sequence: CASSQDRDSADEQFF.

This clone was seen a single time. This chain uses TRBV28 with TRBJ2-3, with 8 bases that match TRBD2. Germline V gene sequence: CDR1 MDHEN, CDR2 SYDVKM. With 6 bases clipped from V and 0 bases from J, the junction kept 5 bases outside the gene matches. The CDR3 contains 15 residues. CDR3: CASRASGYSTDTQYF. CDR3 bases: TGTGCCAGCAGGGCTAGCGGGTACAGCACAGATACGCAGTATTTT. Supplemented by reference TRBV28 and TRBJ2-3, the full variable domain reads DVKVTQSSRYLVKRTGEKVFLECVQDMDHENMFWYRQDPGLGLRLIYFSYDVKMKEKGDIPEGYSVSREKKERFSLILESASTNQTSMYLCASRASGYSTDTQYFGPGTRLTVL.

The chain is built from TRBV5-1 and TRBJ2-7, with D tentatively TRBD1 (6 bases). The V gene lost 4 bases and the J gene lost 0 bases, with 17 bases spanning the gap. The CDR3 extends over 16 amino acids. In germline, CDR1 is SGHRS, CDR2 YFSETQ. Here the CDR3 reads CASSTSTGKGSYEQYF. The CDR3 DNA reads as TGCGCCAGCAGCACCTCTACAGGGAAGGGCTCCTACGAGCAGTACTTC.

This chain connects TRBV5-1 to TRBJ1-4; no clear D. The length of the CDR3 is 13 residues. CDR1 is SGHRS, CDR2 YFSETQ, per germline. V lost 0 bases, J lost 8 bases, and 8 bases lay in between. CDR3 residues: CASSLGEQEKLFF. The CDR3, as DNA: TGCGCCAGCAGCTTGGGAGAGCAAGAAAAACTGTTTTTT.

The CDR3 here is CATKLRDRTSYTF. The CDR3 DNA reads TGCGCCACCAAACTTCGGGACAGGACCAGCTACACCTTC. This sequence joins TRBV5-1 and TRBJ1-2, with 8 nucleotides matching TRBD1. Germline values: CDR1 SGHRS, CDR2 YFSETQ. V gave up 9 bases and J gave up 9 bases; unmatched junction bases: 13. There are 13 residues in the CDR3.

The chain couples TRBV4-3 to TRBJ2-2; 8 bases agree with TRBD1. The CDR3 sequence is 15 residues long. Unmatched junction bases numbered 8, after V lost 3 bases and J lost 8 bases. CDR1 and CDR2 from the germline V gene are LGHNA and YSLEER. The CDR3 reads CASSHRDRGGGELFF. DNA of the CDR3: TGCGCCAGCAGCCATCGCGACAGGGGCGGAGGGGAGCTGTTTTTT.

The chain couples TRBV7-9 to TRBJ1-1; D gene uncertain. This CDR3 spans 12 amino acids. The V gene's germline CDR1 is SEHNR and CDR2 FQNEAQ (reference sequence). Between the trimmed V and J ends, which lost 0 bases and 7 bases, there was a span of 6 bases. CDR3 in DNA: TGTGCCAGCAGCTTAGCCGGTAGTGAAGCTTTCTTT. Translating gives CASSLAGSEAFF.

The chain couples TRBV18 to TRBJ1-5; 7 bases match TRBD1. This CDR3 has 14 residues. The ends lost 1 base at V and 6 bases at J; junction bases unmatched: 3. In germline, CDR1 is KGHSH, CDR2 LQKENI. In nucleotides, the CDR3 is TGTGCCAGCTCACCACAGGGGGCAGGTCAGCCCCAGCATTTT. It specifies CASSPQGAGQPQHF.

This chain joins TRBV6-5 and TRBJ2-3; TRBD2 agrees at 9 bases. Germline V gene data show CDR1 as MNHEY and CDR2 as SVGAGI. V shed 9 bases, J shed 1 base, and the junction held 8 bases outside the gene matches. The CDR3 contains 15 residues. CDR3 sequence reads: CASRESGRRTDTQYF. The CDR3 coding sequence is TGTGCCAGTCGAGAGAGCGGGAGGCGCACAGATACGCAGTATTTT.

V usage is TRBV7-9 and J usage is TRBJ1-1; D is unclear. CDR3 length: 14 residues. V was clipped by 3 bases and J by 0 bases, with 8 bases between them. In germline, CDR1 is SEHNR, CDR2 FQNEAQ (reference sequence). The CDR3 DNA follows: TGTGCCAGCAGCTTTCGGGGAATGAACACTGAAGCTTTCTTT. This encodes CASSFRGMNTEAFF.